The 6 T cell receptor beta chains below come from one sample, sequenced in a study of cytomegalovirus exposure and HLA in healthy donors. 13 Jbeta primers and 60 Vbeta primers were used for the PCR. Some clones are missing from TCRdb's copy, which holds only in-frame ones; the method was immunoSEQ multiplex PCR. In the table there are roughly 140,000 clones, roughly three quarters of which are singletons. The specimen was PBMCs. These receptors were obtained from a woman aged 35 to 49 in good health and CMV-seropositive.

The gene calls are TRBV6-1 and TRBJ2-7; 9 nucleotides agree with TRBD1. CDR3 size: 16 residues. V lost 4 bases to trimming and J lost 2 bases; unmatched junction nucleotides: 9. CDR1 and CDR2 from the germline V gene are MNHNS and SASEGT. The CDR3 region is CASSVQQGAQTYEQYF. In DNA form, the CDR3 reads TGTGCCAGCAGTGTGCAACAGGGGGCGCAAACCTACGAGCAGTACTTC.

The chain joins TRBV18 to TRBJ2-3; TRBD2 might be the D (5 bases). The length of the CDR3 is 13 residues. V was pared by 2 bases and J by 6 bases, with 9 bases between. The V gene's germline CDR1 is KGHSH and CDR2 LQKENI. The CDR3 protein is CASSPFWEDTQYF. CDR3 in DNA: TGTGCCAGCTCACCATTCTGGGAGGATACGCAGTATTTT. Based on the CDR3 plus reference TRBV18 and TRBJ2-3, the full variable domain is NAGVMQNPRHLVRRRGQEARLRCSPMKGHSHVYWYRQLPEEGLKFMVYLQKENIIDESGMPKERFSAEFPKEGPSILRIQQVVRGDSAAYFCASSPFWEDTQYFGPGTRLTVL.

The rearrangement uses TRBV10-3 and TRBJ2-7, with 9 bases that match TRBD2. The CDR3 loop spans 16 amino acids. Trimming at V came to 2 bases and at J to 6 bases, leaving 11 bases not matched to a gene. The V gene's germline CDR1 is ENHRY and CDR2 SYGVKD. DNA for the CDR3: TGTGCCATCAGTGAGAGTCTGGCGGGGGGGCCCCTCGAGCAGTACTTC. This translates into CAISESLAGGPLEQYF.

The chain recombines TRBV7-9 with TRBJ1-6; D not certain. The CDR3 is 16 residues long. Germline lookup yields CDR1 SEHNR and CDR2 FQNEAQ (reference sequence). V dropped 1 base and J dropped 6 bases, with 13 bases sitting between them. The CDR3 sequence is CASSLVIGNFNSPLHF. The CDR3 bases are TGTGCCAGCAGCTTAGTAATCGGGAATTTTAATTCACCCCTCCACTTT.

The chain has TRBV9 and TRBJ1-6; no firm D call. This CDR3 contains 15 residues. The V gene lost 4 bases and the J gene lost 6 bases, with 14 bases spanning the gap. Looked up from germline, CDR1 is SGDLS and CDR2 is YYNGEE. CDR3 region: CASSLWASSNSPLHF. The CDR3 DNA sequence: TGTGCCAGCAGCCTCTGGGCCTCGAGTAATTCACCCCTCCACTTT. Looking up the rest from reference TRBV9 and TRBJ1-6 gives the full variable domain: DSGVTQTPKHLITATGQRVTLRCSPRSGDLSVYWYQQSLDQGLQFLIQYYNGEERAKGNILERFSAQQFPDLHSELNLSSLELGDSALYFCASSLWASSNSPLHFGNGTRLTVT.

This chain connects TRBV7-2 to TRBJ2-1, with no clear D. Germline loops: CDR1 SGHTA, CDR2 FQGNSA. V lost 4 bases and J lost 5, with 9 bases in between. The CDR3 is 13 residues long. CDR3 nucleotide sequence: TGTGCCAGCAGCTCGTATATAAACAATGAGCAGTTCTTC. Protein product: CASSSYINNEQFF.